This T cell receptor beta chain is from a study of shared clonotypes between healthy human individuals. Germline V lookup: CDR1 KGHSH, CDR2 LQKENI. This CDR3 comprises 16 residues. V lost 2 bases and J 5 bases, leaving 16 bases between the germline ends. General study findings and limits: Shared clonotypes: 4.5% to 5% naive CD4, approximately 3.4% naive CD8, over 2% memory CD4, 0.4% memory CD8.

On this clone: Its target is unknown.

Produced via immunoSEQ multiplex PCR; TCRdb's table is partial and in-frame only. The sample contains fewer than 3 million clones, around 93% of which appear only once. V usage is TRBV18 and J usage is TRBJ2-1; the D gene is possibly TRBD1 (5 bases). The clonotype comes from a man aged 18 to 35 in good health. Some clones in this sample may be carry-over from other donors' samples. Sequencing was performed on naive CD4+ T cells from PBMCs. Subset: CD45RA+ positively selected. The CDR3 loop is CASSPRGPKRHNEQFF. Here the CDR3 DNA reads TGTGCCAGCTCACCAAGGGGTCCCAAACGCCACAATGAGCAGTTCTTC.